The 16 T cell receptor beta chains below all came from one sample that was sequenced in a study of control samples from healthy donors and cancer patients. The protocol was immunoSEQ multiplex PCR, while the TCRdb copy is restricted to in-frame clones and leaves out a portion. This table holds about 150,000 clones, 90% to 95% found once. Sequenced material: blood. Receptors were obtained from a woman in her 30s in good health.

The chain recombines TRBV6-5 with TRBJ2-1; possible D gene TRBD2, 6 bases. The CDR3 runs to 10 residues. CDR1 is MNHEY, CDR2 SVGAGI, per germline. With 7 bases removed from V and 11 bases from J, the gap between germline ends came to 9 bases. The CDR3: CASTRGKQFF. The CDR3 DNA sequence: TGTGCCAGCACTCGGGGGAAGCAGTTCTTC.

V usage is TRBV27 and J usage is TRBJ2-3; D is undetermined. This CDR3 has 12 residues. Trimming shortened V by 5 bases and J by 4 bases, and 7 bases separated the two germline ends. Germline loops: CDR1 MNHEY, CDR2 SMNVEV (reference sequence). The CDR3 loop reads CASSRTSDTQYF. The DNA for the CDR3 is TGTGCCAGCAGTCGCACCTCAGATACGCAGTATTTT.

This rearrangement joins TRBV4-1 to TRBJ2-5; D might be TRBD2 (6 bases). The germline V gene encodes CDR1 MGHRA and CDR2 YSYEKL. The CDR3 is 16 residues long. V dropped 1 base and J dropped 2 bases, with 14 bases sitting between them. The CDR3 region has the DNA TGCGCCAGCAGCCAAGTTACCCTAGCGCCTCAAGAGACCCAGTACTTC. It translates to CASSQVTLAPQETQYF.

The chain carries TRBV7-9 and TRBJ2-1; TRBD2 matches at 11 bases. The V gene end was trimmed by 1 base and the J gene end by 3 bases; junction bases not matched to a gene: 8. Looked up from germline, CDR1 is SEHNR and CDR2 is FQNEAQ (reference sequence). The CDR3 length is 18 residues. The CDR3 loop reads CASSLGGASGRLYNEQFF. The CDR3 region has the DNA TGTGCCAGCAGCTTAGGGGGGGCTAGCGGGAGGCTCTACAATGAGCAGTTCTTC.

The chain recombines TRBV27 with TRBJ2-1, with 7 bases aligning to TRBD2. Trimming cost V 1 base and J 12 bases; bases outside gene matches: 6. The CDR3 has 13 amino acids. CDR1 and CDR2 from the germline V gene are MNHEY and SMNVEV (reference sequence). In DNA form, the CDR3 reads TGTGCCAGCAGTTTATACGGGGGAGGGGTGCAGTTCTTC. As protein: CASSLYGGGVQFF.

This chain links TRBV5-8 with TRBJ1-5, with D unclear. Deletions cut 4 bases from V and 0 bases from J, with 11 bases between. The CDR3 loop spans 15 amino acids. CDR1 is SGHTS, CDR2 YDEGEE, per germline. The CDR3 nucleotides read TGTGCCAGCAGCCCGAGGGCAGGTAGCAATCAGCCCCAGCATTTT. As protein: CASSPRAGSNQPQHF.

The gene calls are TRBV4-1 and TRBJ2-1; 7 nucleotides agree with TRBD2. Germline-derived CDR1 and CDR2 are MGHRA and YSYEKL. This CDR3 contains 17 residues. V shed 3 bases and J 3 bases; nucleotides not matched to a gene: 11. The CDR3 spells CASSQLPGGSLYNEQFF. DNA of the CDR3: TGCGCCAGCAGCCAGCTCCCCGGCGGGAGTCTCTACAATGAGCAGTTCTTC.

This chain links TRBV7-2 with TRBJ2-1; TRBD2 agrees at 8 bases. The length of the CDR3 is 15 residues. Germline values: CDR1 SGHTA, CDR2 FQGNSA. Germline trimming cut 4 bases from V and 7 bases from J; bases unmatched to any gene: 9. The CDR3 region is CASSYDSGTWNEQFF. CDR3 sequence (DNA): TGTGCCAGCAGCTACGATAGCGGGACGTGGAATGAGCAGTTCTTC.

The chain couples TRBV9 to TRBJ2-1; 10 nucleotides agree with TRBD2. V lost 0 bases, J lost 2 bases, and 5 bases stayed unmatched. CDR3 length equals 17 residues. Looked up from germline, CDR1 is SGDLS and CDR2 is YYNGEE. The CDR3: CASSVEGTSGAYNEQFF. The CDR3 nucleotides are TGTGCCAGCAGCGTAGAAGGTACTAGCGGGGCCTACAATGAGCAGTTCTTC.

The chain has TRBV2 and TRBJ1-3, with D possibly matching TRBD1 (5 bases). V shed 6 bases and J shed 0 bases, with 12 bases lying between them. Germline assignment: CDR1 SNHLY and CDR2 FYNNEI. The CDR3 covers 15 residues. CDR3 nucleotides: TGTGCCAGCAGGGACGGGGCTAGCTCTGGAAACACCATATATTTT. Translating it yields CASRDGASSGNTIYF.

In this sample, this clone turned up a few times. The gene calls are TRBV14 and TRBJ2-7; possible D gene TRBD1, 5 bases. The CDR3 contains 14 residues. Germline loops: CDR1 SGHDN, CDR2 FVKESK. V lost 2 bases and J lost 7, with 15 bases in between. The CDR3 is CASSQPGAGQEQYF. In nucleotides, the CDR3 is TGTGCCAGCAGCCAACCTGGCGCAGGGCAGGAGCAGTACTTC.

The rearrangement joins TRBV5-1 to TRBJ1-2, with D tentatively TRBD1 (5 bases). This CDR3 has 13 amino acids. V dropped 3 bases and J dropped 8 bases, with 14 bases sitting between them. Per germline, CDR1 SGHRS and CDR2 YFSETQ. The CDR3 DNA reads TGCGCCAGCAGCTCCGGTGTTCCAGGGGGCTACACCTTC. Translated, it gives CASSSGVPGGYTF.

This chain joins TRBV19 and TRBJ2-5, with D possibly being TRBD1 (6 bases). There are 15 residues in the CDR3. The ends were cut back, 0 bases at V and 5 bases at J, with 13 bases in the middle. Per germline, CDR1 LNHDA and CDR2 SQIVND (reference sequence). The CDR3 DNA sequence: TGTGCCAGTAGTATAGATCTATACAGGGAGGAGACCCAGTACTTC. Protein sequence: CASSIDLYREETQYF. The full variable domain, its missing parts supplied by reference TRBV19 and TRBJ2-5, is DGGITQSPKYLFRKEGQNVTLSCEQNLNHDAMYWYRQDPGQGLRLIYYSQIVNDFQKGDIAEGYSVSREKKESFPLTVTSAQKNPTAFYLCASSIDLYREETQYFGPGTRLLVL.

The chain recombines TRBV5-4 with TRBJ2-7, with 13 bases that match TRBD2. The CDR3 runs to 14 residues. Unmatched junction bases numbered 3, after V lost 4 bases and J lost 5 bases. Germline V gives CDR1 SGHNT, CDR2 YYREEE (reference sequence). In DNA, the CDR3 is TGTGCCAGCAGCCCCGGGACTAGCGGGAACGAGCAGTACTTC. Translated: CASSPGTSGNEQYF.

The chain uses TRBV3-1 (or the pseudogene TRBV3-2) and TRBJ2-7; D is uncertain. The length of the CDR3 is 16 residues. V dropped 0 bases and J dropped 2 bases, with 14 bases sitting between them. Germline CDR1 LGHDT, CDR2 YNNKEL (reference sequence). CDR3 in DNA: TGTGCCAGCAGCCAAGATCTAATATGGGCCACCTACGAGCAGTACTTC. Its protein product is CASSQDLIWATYEQYF.

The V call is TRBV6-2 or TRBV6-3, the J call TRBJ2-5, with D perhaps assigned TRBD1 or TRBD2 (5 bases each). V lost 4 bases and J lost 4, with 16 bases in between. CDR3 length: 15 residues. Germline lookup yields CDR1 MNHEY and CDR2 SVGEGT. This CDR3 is CASSSRDGEGETQYF. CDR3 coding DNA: TGTGCCAGCAGTTCCCGGGACGGCGAGGGAGAGACCCAGTACTTC.